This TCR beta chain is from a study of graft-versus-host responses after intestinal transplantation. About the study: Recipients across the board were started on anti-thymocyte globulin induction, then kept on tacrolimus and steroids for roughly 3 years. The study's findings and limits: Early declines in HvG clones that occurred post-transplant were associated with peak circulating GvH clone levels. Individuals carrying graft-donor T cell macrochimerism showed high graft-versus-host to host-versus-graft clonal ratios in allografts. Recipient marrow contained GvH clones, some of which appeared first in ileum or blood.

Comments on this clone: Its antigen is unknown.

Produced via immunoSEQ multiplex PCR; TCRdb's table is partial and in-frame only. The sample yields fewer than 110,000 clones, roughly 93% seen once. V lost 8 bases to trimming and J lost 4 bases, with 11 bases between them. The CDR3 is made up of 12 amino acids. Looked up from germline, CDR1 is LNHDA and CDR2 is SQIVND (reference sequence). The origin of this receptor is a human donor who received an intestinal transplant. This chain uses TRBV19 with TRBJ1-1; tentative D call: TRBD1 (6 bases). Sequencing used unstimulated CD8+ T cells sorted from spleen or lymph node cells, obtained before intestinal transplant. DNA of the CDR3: TGTGCCAGTTTGACAGGTGGCACTGAAGCTTTCTTT. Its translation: CASLTGGTEAFF.